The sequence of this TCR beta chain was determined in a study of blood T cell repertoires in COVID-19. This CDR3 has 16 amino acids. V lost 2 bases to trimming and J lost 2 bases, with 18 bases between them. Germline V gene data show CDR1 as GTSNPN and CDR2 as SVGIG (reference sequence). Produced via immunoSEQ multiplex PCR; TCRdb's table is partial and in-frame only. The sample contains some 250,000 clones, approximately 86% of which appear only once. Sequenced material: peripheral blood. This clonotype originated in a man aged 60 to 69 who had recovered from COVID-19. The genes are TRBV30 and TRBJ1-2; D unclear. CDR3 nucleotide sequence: TGTGCCTGGAGTCGCTTACCGGGGAACGGAAACTATGGCTACACCTTC. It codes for CAWSRLPGNGNYGYTF.